One sample yielded the 30 T cell receptor beta chains listed below, sequenced in a study of shared clonotypes between healthy human individuals. Naive CD8 cells comprised CD45RO-negative, CCR7-positively selected cells, excluding terminally differentiated effector memory CD45RA+ cells. Using immunoSEQ multiplex PCR, the repertoire was profiled, and TCRdb retains in-frame clones only, with some absent. Altogether about 2.2 million clones are present, about 94% being singletons, with the ten largest covering approximately 1.6%. Specimen: naive CD8+ T cells from PBMCs. These receptors all stem from a man younger than 35 in good health. Some clones in this sample may be carry-over from other donors' samples.

The chain joins TRBV11-1 to TRBJ1-1; D is uncertain. Trimming shortened V by 1 base and J by 0 bases, and 9 bases separated the two germline ends. The CDR3 consists of 15 residues. The germline CDR1 and CDR2 sequences are SGHAT and FQDESV (reference sequence). The CDR3 region is CASSLGWVLNTEAFF. The DNA for the CDR3 is TGTGCCAGCAGCTTAGGGTGGGTTTTGAACACTGAAGCTTTCTTT.

This clone was recorded a few times. In the same sample, other DNA sequences code for this CDR3. This chain joins TRBV27 and TRBJ2-2; D is ambiguous. Germline CDR1 MNHEY, CDR2 SMNVEV (reference sequence). The V and J ends lost 0 bases and 7 bases respectively, with 3 bases between them. This CDR3 comprises 12 residues. Here the CDR3 reads CASSLSRGELFF. CDR3 DNA: TGTGCCAGCAGTTTATCCCGCGGGGAGCTGTTTTTT.

CDR3 DNA: TGTGCCAGCAGCCAAGCCTACACAGATACGCAGTATTTT. Translated: CASSQAYTDTQYF. The chain uses TRBV14 and TRBJ2-3; D gene unclear. The CDR3 has 13 residues. Germline loops: CDR1 SGHDN, CDR2 FVKESK. V lost 1 base and J lost 2, with 4 bases in between. The whole variable domain, filled in from reference TRBV14 and TRBJ2-3, reads EAGVTQFPSHSVIEKGQTVTLRCDPISGHDNLYWYRRVMGKEIKFLLHFVKESKQDESGMPNNRFLAERTGGTYSTLKVQPAELEDSGVYFCASSQAYTDTQYFGPGTRLTVL.

This clone was seen once. The genes are TRBV30 and TRBJ2-7; possible D gene TRBD1, 6 bases. Trimming removed 3 bases from V and 7 bases from J, with 10 bases in between. This CDR3 contains 11 residues. CDR1 and CDR2 from the germline V gene are GTSNPN and SVGIG (reference sequence). In nucleotides, the CDR3 is TGTGCCTGGAGAACTACAGGGGAGCAGTACTTC. It is translated as CAWRTTGEQYF.

The count of this clone is one. The chain couples TRBV19 to TRBJ1-2, with D perhaps matching TRBD1 (5 bases). Germline lookup yields CDR1 LNHDA and CDR2 SQIVND (reference sequence). This CDR3 is built from 14 residues. The V end was cut by 2 bases, the J end by 3 bases, with 10 bases between. The CDR3 sequence: CASSISGTDYGYTF. Here the CDR3 DNA reads TGTGCCAGTAGTATAAGCGGGACGGACTATGGCTACACCTTC.

This chain connects TRBV4-3 to TRBJ2-4; the match to TRBD1 covers 7 bases. V trimming: 2 bases; J trimming: 8 bases; junction bases outside the gene matches: 6. CDR1 and CDR2 from the germline V gene are LGHNA and YSLEER. The CDR3 consists of 14 residues. The CDR3 nucleotides read TGCGCCAGCAGCCAATCGACAGGGTGGCACATTCAGTACTTC. The encoded protein is CASSQSTGWHIQYF.

The genes are TRBV29-1 and TRBJ1-3; D not resolved. CDR3 length: 15 residues. Trimming left V 2 bases short and J 0 bases short, with 11 bases between. Germline V CDR1 and CDR2: SQVTM, ANQGSEA. The CDR3 here is CSVETGLVSGNTIYF. In DNA form, the CDR3 reads TGCAGCGTTGAAACCGGACTGGTCTCTGGAAACACCATATATTTT.

In its sample, this clone was seen once. The rearrangement links TRBV7-9 to TRBJ2-1, with a possible D match to TRBD2 (5 bases). Trimming shortened V by 5 bases and J by 8 bases, and 16 bases separated the two germline ends. The CDR3 length is 14 residues. CDR1 is SEHNR and CDR2 is FQNEAQ in the germline V gene (reference sequence). The CDR3 DNA reads as TGTGCCAGCAGCGATGGACTCCGCGGCGATGAGCAGTTCTTC. Protein: CASSDGLRGDEQFF.

V is TRBV27 and J is TRBJ2-1; weak D call: TRBD2 (6 bases). From germline, CDR1 is MNHEY and CDR2 SMNVEV (reference sequence). This CDR3 has 16 residues. Trimming shortened V by 6 bases and J by 10 bases, and 25 bases separated the two germline ends. CDR3 residues: CASRGRLAPGLGEQFF. The CDR3 DNA sequence: TGTGCCAGCAGGGGCCGGCTAGCCCCGGGACTGGGCGAGCAGTTCTTC.

The CDR3 coding sequence is TGTGCCAGCAGCTTGGCCGGTTATAACAATGAGCAGTTCTTC. Translating it yields CASSLAGYNNEQFF. The V gene is TRBV5-6, the J gene TRBJ2-1; D gene ambiguous. V lost 0 bases and J 5 bases, leaving 9 bases between the germline ends. Germline lookup yields CDR1 SGHDT and CDR2 YYEEEE. The CDR3 extends over 14 amino acids. Together with reference TRBV5-6 and TRBJ2-1, the CDR3 gives the full variable domain: DAGVTQSPTHLIKTRGQQVTLRCSPKSGHDTVSWYQQALGQGPQFIFQYYEEEERQRGNFPDRFSGHQFPNYSSELNVNALLLGDSALYLCASSLAGYNNEQFFGPGTRLTVL.

The chain has TRBV19 and TRBJ2-2; D perhaps matches TRBD1 (5 bases). There are 12 residues in the CDR3. Germline V gives CDR1 LNHDA, CDR2 SQIVND (reference sequence). V gave up 5 bases and J gave up 8 bases, with 9 bases separating them. CDR3 residues: CASSHQGGELFF. DNA of the CDR3: TGTGCCAGTAGTCATCAGGGTGGGGAGCTGTTTTTT.

CDR3 protein: CASSQADRLNTEAFF. The CDR3 region has the DNA TGCGCCAGCAGCCAAGCAGACAGATTGAACACTGAAGCTTTCTTT. The V call is TRBV4-1, the J call TRBJ1-1; D is possibly TRBD1 (5 bases). V was trimmed by 1 base and J by 0 bases, leaving 9 bases between them. The length of the CDR3 is 15 residues. Germline V lookup: CDR1 MGHRA, CDR2 YSYEKL.

The sample holds one count of this clone. This chain uses TRBV28 with TRBJ2-7; perhaps TRBD1 as D (5 bases). The germline V and J ends were trimmed by 2 bases and 4 bases, with 12 bases remaining between them. The CDR3 extends over 14 amino acids. Germline lookup yields CDR1 MDHEN and CDR2 SYDVKM. CDR3 sequence: CASSLAGNFYEQYF. In nucleotides, the CDR3 is TGTGCCAGCAGTTTAGCAGGGAACTTTTACGAGCAGTACTTC.

The V gene is TRBV28, the J gene TRBJ2-7; maybe TRBD2 (5 bases). V lost 7 bases and J 4 bases, leaving 14 bases between the germline ends. Germline V gene lookup returns CDR1 MDHEN and CDR2 SYDVKM. CDR3 length equals 13 residues. The CDR3 coding sequence is TGTGCCAGCACGTTAGCCCGGGGATACGAGCAGTACTTC. Its translation is CASTLARGYEQYF.

The chain joins TRBV15 to TRBJ2-7, with 9 bases identical to TRBD1. V lost 4 bases, J lost 6 bases, and 13 bases stayed unmatched. Germline loops: CDR1 LNHNV, CDR2 YYDKDF (reference sequence). The CDR3 consists of 16 residues. The CDR3 loop reads CATSKPGTGFPPEQYF. In DNA, the CDR3 is TGTGCCACCAGCAAACCCGGGACAGGGTTCCCCCCCGAGCAGTACTTC.

The chain is built from TRBV2 and TRBJ2-1; no definite D call. The CDR3 consists of 15 residues. Trimming removed 1 base from V and 5 bases from J, with 12 bases in between. CDR1 and CDR2 (germline): SNHLY, FYNNEI. The CDR3 DNA reads as TGTGCCAGCAGTGAAGTCAGTGGTCGACACAATGAGCAGTTCTTC. Its protein product is CASSEVSGRHNEQFF.

The rearrangement joins TRBV11-2 to TRBJ2-7, with D tentatively TRBD1 (6 bases). Trimming stripped 5 bases from V and 2 bases from J, with 13 bases between. The CDR3 spans 14 residues. Germline-derived CDR1 and CDR2 are SGHAT and FQNNGV. The CDR3: CASSPKTGTYEQYF. CDR3 nucleotides: TGTGCCAGCAGCCCAAAGACAGGTACCTACGAGCAGTACTTC.

The V and J genes are TRBV9 and TRBJ1-5; 9 bases are a match to TRBD1. CDR1 and CDR2 (germline): SGDLS, YYNGEE. The CDR3 covers 15 residues. The J segment lost 5 bases and the V segment lost 4 bases, leaving 7 bases of the junction unmatched. The CDR3: CASSPGQGSDQPQHF. In DNA form, the CDR3 reads TGTGCCAGCAGCCCGGGACAGGGTTCGGATCAGCCCCAGCATTTT.

This chain joins TRBV7-9 and TRBJ1-4; TRBD1 might be the D (6 bases). Trimming removed 5 bases from V and 0 bases from J, with 10 bases in between. Looked up from germline, CDR1 is SEHNR and CDR2 is FQNEAQ (reference sequence). The length of the CDR3 is 15 residues. CDR3 protein: CASSGGGATNEKLFF. CDR3 bases: TGTGCCAGCAGCGGAGGGGGGGCAACTAATGAAAAACTGTTTTTT. The full variable domain, in which reference TRBV7-9 and TRBJ1-4 provide the parts outside the CDR3, is DTGVSQNPRHKITKRGQNVTFRCDPISEHNRLYWYRQTLGQGPEFLTYFQNEAQLEKSRLLSDRFSAERPKGSFSTLEIQRTEQGDSAMYLCASSGGGATNEKLFFGSGTQLSVL.

This rearrangement joins TRBV28 to TRBJ1-2, with TRBD1 as a possible D gene (6 bases). V lost 3 bases, J lost 6 bases, and 14 bases lay in between. CDR3 length: 14 amino acids. Germline assignment: CDR1 MDHEN and CDR2 SYDVKM. CDR3 sequence reads: CASSLGTGKDGYTF. CDR3 DNA sequence: TGTGCCAGCAGTTTGGGCACAGGGAAAGATGGCTACACCTTC.

V and J are TRBV9 and TRBJ1-1; D ambiguous. This CDR3 is built from 13 residues. V shed 1 base and J shed 2 bases, with 6 bases lying between them. CDR1 is SGDLS and CDR2 is YYNGEE in the germline V gene. CDR3 loop: CASSVYSNTEAFF. As DNA, the CDR3 is TGTGCCAGCAGCGTATACAGTAACACTGAAGCTTTCTTT.

Remarks on this clone: The same CDR3 arises from other DNA sequences in this sample as well. The J gene is TRBJ1-1, the V gene TRBV4-1; maybe TRBD1 (5 bases). The CDR3 consists of 14 residues. Germline V gives CDR1 MGHRA, CDR2 YSYEKL. Trimming took off 4 bases at V and 0 bases at J, with 9 bases between the two ends. This chain's CDR3 is CASSPGTVNTEAFF. Written as DNA, the CDR3 is TGCGCCAGCAGCCCCGGGACGGTGAACACTGAAGCTTTCTTT.

The J gene is TRBJ2-5, the V gene TRBV19; 8 positions agree with TRBD2. The length of the CDR3 is 21 residues. CDR1 is LNHDA, CDR2 SQIVND, per germline (reference sequence). With 1 base clipped from V and 6 bases from J, the junction kept 25 bases outside the gene matches. The CDR3 nucleotides are TGTGCCAGTAGTATAGGGTCGGTTAGGCAGCATGAAGCGGGAGTATACAAGACCCAGTACTTC. Encoded protein: CASSIGSVRQHEAGVYKTQYF.

The V call is TRBV27, the J call TRBJ1-5; no clear D gene. Germline CDR1 MNHEY, CDR2 SMNVEV (reference sequence). Trimming stripped 8 bases from V and 7 bases from J, with 15 bases between. CDR3 length equals 13 residues. CDR3 nucleotides: TGTGCCAGCGCCATACGGGTGGGCCAGCCCCAGCATTTT. This gives the protein CASAIRVGQPQHF.

The chain uses TRBV7-6 and TRBJ2-1, with 8 bases fitting TRBD2. CDR3 length: 15 amino acids. V lost 5 bases, J lost 3 bases, and 6 bases stayed unmatched. Germline V gene data show CDR1 as SGHVS and CDR2 as FNYEAQ. CDR3 bases: TGTGCCAGCAGCCGTCTGGCGGGGGGCTACAATGAGCAGTTCTTC. As protein: CASSRLAGGYNEQFF.

V is TRBV15 and J is TRBJ2-7; TRBD1 is a possible D gene (5 bases). CDR3 length: 15 residues. V was trimmed by 3 bases and J by 0 bases, leaving 12 bases between them. The germline gives CDR1 LNHNV, CDR2 YYDKDF (reference sequence). The CDR3 protein is CATSSADSSSYEQYF. The CDR3 region has the DNA TGTGCCACCAGCAGCGCAGACAGTTCCTCCTACGAGCAGTACTTC.

This chain connects TRBV4-3 to TRBJ1-1, with D uncertain. Trimming removed 0 bases at V and 2 bases at J, with 16 bases between. The CDR3 length is 17 residues. Germline values: CDR1 LGHNA, CDR2 YSLEER. The CDR3 region is CASSQDSPRNPNTEAFF. The CDR3 nucleotides read TGCGCCAGCAGCCAAGATAGCCCCCGGAACCCAAACACTGAAGCTTTCTTT.

This clone was detected once. CDR3 DNA: TGTGCCAGCAGTTACTCGAATGGGAATGAGCAGTTCTTC. This sequence encodes CASSYSNGNEQFF. The J gene is TRBJ2-1, the V gene TRBV6-5; no definite D call. The CDR3 has 13 residues. The V gene lost 0 bases and the J gene lost 7 bases, with 7 bases spanning the gap. Germline V gene lookup returns CDR1 MNHEY and CDR2 SVGAGI.

V usage is TRBV5-1 and J usage is TRBJ2-1, with D hard to call. The CDR3 length is 16 residues. Trimming shortened V by 4 bases and J by 0 bases, and 14 bases separated the two germline ends. CDR1 is SGHRS, CDR2 YFSETQ, per germline. The CDR3 protein is CASSPEGRYSYNEQFF. In DNA, the CDR3 is TGCGCCAGCAGCCCAGAAGGCAGATACTCCTACAATGAGCAGTTCTTC. The whole variable domain, filled in from reference TRBV5-1 and TRBJ2-1, reads KAGVTQTPRYLIKTRGQQVTLSCSPISGHRSVSWYQQTPGQGLQFLFEYFSETQRNKGNFPGRFSGRQFSNSRSEMNVSTLELGDSALYLCASSPEGRYSYNEQFFGPGTRLTVL.

This chain's CDR3 is CACGTSGLGGYNEQFF. CDR3 in DNA: TGTGCCTGCGGGACTAGCGGATTAGGGGGCTACAATGAGCAGTTCTTC. V is TRBV27 and J is TRBJ2-1, with 11 bases aligning to TRBD2. V trimming: 11 bases; J trimming: 3 bases; junction bases outside the gene matches: 12. The CDR3 length is 16 residues. Germline V lookup: CDR1 MNHEY, CDR2 SMNVEV (reference sequence).